Listed below are T cell receptor beta chains from one sample, sequenced in a study of shared clonotypes between healthy human individuals. Sequenced by immunoSEQ multiplex PCR; TCRdb stores in-frame clones only, minus some. In the table there are about 600,000 clones, about 80% of which are singletons. Sequencing was performed on PBMCs. The receptor source for this set is a middle-aged woman in good health. Some clones in this sample may be carry-over from other donors' samples. The CDR3 runs from the conserved cysteine through the conserved F or W. The D gene is left open where the match is weak. The size field is filled for only some rows; it gives once, few, many or a size class.

D: .; size: .; J: TRBJ2-5; V: TRBV19; CDR3: CASALGGRRGETQYF; DNA: TGTGCCAGTGCCCTCGGGGGAAGAAGGGGAGAGACCCAGTACTTC
D: TRBD1; size: .; J: TRBJ2-2; V: TRBV6-4; CDR3: CASSPTGFRTGELFF; DNA: TGTGCCAGCAGCCCGACAGGGTTCCGCACCGGGGAGCTGTTTTTT
D: TRBD1; size: .; J: TRBJ2-7; V: TRBV18; CDR3: CASSPGTGVYQDF; DNA: TGTGCCAGCTCACCCGGGACAGGGGTCTACCAAGACTTC
D: .; size: .; J: TRBJ1-1; V: TRBV11-2; CDR3: CASSLVERTEAFF; DNA: TGTGCCAGCAGCTTAGTCGAGAGAACTGAAGCTTTCTTT
D: .; size: few; J: TRBJ2-2; V: TRBV5-6; CDR3: CASSHGTRMNTGELFF; DNA: TGTGCCAGCAGCCACGGGACAAGGATGAACACCGGGGAGCTGTTTTTT
D: TRBD2; size: .; J: TRBJ2-3; V: TRBV9; CDR3: CASSVYGTSGGDTQYF; DNA: TGTGCCAGCAGCGTATACGGGACTAGCGGCGGAGATACGCAGTATTTT
D: TRBD2; size: .; J: TRBJ2-1; V: TRBV2; CDR3: CASSELAGGWNEQFF; DNA: TGTGCCAGCAGTGAATTAGCGGGAGGGTGGAATGAGCAGTTCTTC
D: TRBD2; size: .; J: TRBJ2-1; V: TRBV2; CDR3: CASRVGLANEQFF; DNA: TGTGCCAGCAGGGTAGGACTAGCCAATGAGCAGTTCTTC
D: TRBD1; size: .; J: TRBJ1-4; V: TRBV5-1; CDR3: CASITALTGKGEKLFF; DNA: TGCGCCAGCATTACCGCCTTGACAGGGAAGGGTGAAAAACTGTTTTTT
D: TRBD2; size: .; J: TRBJ2-7; V: TRBV6-1; CDR3: CASSENPLVAGASYEQYF; DNA: TGTGCCAGCAGTGAAAACCCCCTTGTAGCGGGAGCGTCATACGAGCAGTACTTC
D: .; size: .; J: TRBJ1-5; V: TRBV7-3; CDR3: CASSSTPGFSNQPQHF; DNA: TGTGCCAGCAGCTCAACCCCAGGGTTCTCGAATCAGCCCCAGCATTTT
D: .; size: .; J: TRBJ1-4; V: TRBV11-2; CDR3: CASSQSTTNEKLFF; DNA: TGTGCCAGCAGCCAGTCGACAACTAATGAAAAACTGTTTTTT
D: .; size: .; J: TRBJ2-1; V: TRBV6-5; CDR3: CASSPGQSVPNEQFF; DNA: TGTGCCAGCAGTCCCGGACAGTCAGTTCCCAATGAGCAGTTCTTC
D: TRBD2; size: .; J: TRBJ2-5; V: TRBV15; CDR3: CATTSGSETQYF; DNA: TGTGCCACCACTAGCGGGAGTGAGACCCAGTACTTC
D: .; size: .; J: TRBJ1-5; V: TRBV28; CDR3: CATRGGDQPQHF; DNA: TGTGCCACCCGGGGGGGAGATCAGCCCCAGCATTTT
D: .; size: .; J: TRBJ2-3; V: TRBV5-5; CDR3: CASATGTTDTQYF; DNA: TGTGCCAGCGCAACAGGCACCACAGATACGCAGTATTTT
D: .; size: .; J: TRBJ1-5; V: TRBV7-2; CDR3: CASSLAGAGANQPQHF; DNA: TGTGCCAGCAGCTTAGCGGGGGCAGGGGCGAATCAGCCCCAGCATTTT
D: TRBD1; size: .; J: TRBJ1-1; V: TRBV19; CDR3: CASRTGGFTEAFF; DNA: TGTGCCAGTAGGACAGGGGGTTTCACTGAAGCTTTCTTT
D: .; size: many; J: TRBJ2-1; V: TRBV7-3; CDR3: CASSSLRGSDEQFF; DNA: TGTGCCAGCAGCTCCCTCCGGGGTAGTGATGAGCAGTTCTTC
D: TRBD1; size: .; J: TRBJ2-3; V: TRBV11-2; CDR3: CASSVDRVDTQYF; DNA: TGTGCCAGCAGCGTGGACAGGGTGGATACGCAGTATTTT
D: .; size: .; J: TRBJ2-3; V: TRBV2; CDR3: CASTDYPDTQYF; DNA: TGTGCCAGCACGGACTACCCAGATACGCAGTATTTT
D: TRBD2; size: .; J: TRBJ2-7; V: TRBV6-6; CDR3: CATPGASGRSYEQYF; DNA: TGTGCCACACCCGGGGCTAGCGGGAGGTCCTACGAGCAGTACTTC
D: TRBD1; size: once; J: TRBJ1-2; V: TRBV7-3; CDR3: CASSAQGAPNYGYTF; DNA: TGTGCCAGCAGCGCTCAGGGGGCGCCTAACTATGGCTACACCTTC
D: .; size: .; J: TRBJ2-2; V: TRBV29-1; CDR3: CSVEGPNTGELFF; DNA: TGCAGCGTTGAAGGGCCCAACACCGGGGAGCTGTTTTTT
D: TRBD2; size: .; J: TRBJ2-3; V: TRBV7-9; CDR3: CASRLTSASTDTQYF; DNA: TGTGCCAGCAGACTAACTAGCGCGAGCACAGATACGCAGTATTTT
D: .; size: .; J: TRBJ2-5; V: TRBV25-1; CDR3: CASSEIRAGVEETQYF; DNA: TGTGCCAGCAGTGAAATCAGGGCAGGGGTAGAAGAGACCCAGTACTTC
D: .; size: few; J: TRBJ1-3; V: TRBV9; CDR3: CASSVATASAGGSGNTIYF; DNA: TGTGCCAGCAGCGTAGCTACGGCCTCCGCCGGGGGCTCTGGAAACACCATATATTTT
D: TRBD2; size: .; J: TRBJ2-7; V: TRBV28; CDR3: CASSLVTSGTYEQYF; DNA: TGTGCCAGCAGTTTAGTAACTAGCGGTACCTACGAGCAGTACTTC
D: TRBD2; size: .; J: TRBJ2-1; V: TRBV4-2; CDR3: CASSQEILGTSGIGDEQFF; DNA: TGTGCCAGCAGCCAAGAGATTTTAGGGACTAGCGGGATAGGGGATGAGCAGTTCTTC
D: .; size: .; J: TRBJ2-6; V: TRBV6-1; CDR3: CASSGAAGGGSGANVLTF; DNA: TGTGCCAGCAGTGGGGCGGCAGGGGGAGGCTCTGGGGCCAACGTCCTGACTTTC
D: TRBD2; size: .; J: TRBJ2-3; V: TRBV27; CDR3: CASRLAGTDTQYF; DNA: TGTGCCAGCAGACTAGCGGGCACAGATACGCAGTATTTT
D: .; size: .; J: TRBJ1-2; V: TRBV11-3; CDR3: CASSLGAANYGYTF; DNA: TGTGCCAGCAGCTTAGGGGCAGCTAACTATGGCTACACCTTC
D: .; size: .; J: TRBJ2-7; V: TRBV5-5; CDR3: CASSFGFGTNAREQYF; DNA: TGTGCCAGCAGCTTTGGATTTGGGACCAATGCTCGCGAGCAGTACTTC
D: TRBD2; size: .; J: TRBJ2-7; V: TRBV27; CDR3: CASSFSPGGPYEQYF; DNA: TGTGCCAGCAGTTTCTCACCGGGAGGGCCATACGAGCAGTACTTC
D: TRBD2; size: .; J: TRBJ2-7; V: TRBV7-9; CDR3: CASSRGLAVRNYEQYF; DNA: TGTGCCAGCAGCCGGGGACTAGCGGTACGAAACTACGAGCAGTACTTC
D: TRBD2; size: .; J: TRBJ2-7; V: TRBV27; CDR3: CASSSGLVRYEQYF; DNA: TGTGCCAGCAGTTCCGGACTAGTGAGGTACGAGCAGTACTTC
D: TRBD2; size: .; J: TRBJ2-3; V: TRBV19; CDR3: CASTAPGLAEVPQYF; DNA: TGTGCCAGTACGGCCCCGGGACTAGCGGAAGTACCGCAGTATTTT
D: TRBD1; size: .; J: TRBJ2-7; V: TRBV14; CDR3: CASSHDRGSEQYF; DNA: TGTGCCAGCAGCCACGACAGGGGGAGCGAGCAGTACTTC
D: .; size: .; J: TRBJ2-3; V: TRBV7-8; CDR3: CASSLDRGADTQYF; DNA: TGTGCCAGCAGCTTAGATCGCGGAGCAGATACGCAGTATTTT
D: .; size: .; J: TRBJ2-5; V: TRBV5-6; CDR3: CASSLIGASQETQYF; DNA: TGTGCCAGCAGCTTGATCGGCGCATCCCAAGAGACCCAGTACTTC
D: .; size: .; J: TRBJ1-5; V: TRBV28; CDR3: CASSLVQINQPQHF; DNA: TGTGCCAGCAGTTTAGTACAGATCAATCAGCCCCAGCATTTT
D: .; size: .; J: TRBJ2-2; V: TRBV25-1; CDR3: CASSDRHSGNTGELFF; DNA: TGTGCCAGCAGTGATCGACATAGCGGGAACACCGGGGAGCTGTTTTTT